The 30 T cell receptor beta chains below come from one sample, sequenced in a study of shared clonotypes between healthy human individuals. Clones were sequenced by immunoSEQ multiplex PCR, and TCRdb holds only the in-frame ones, with some missing. The sample carries roughly 2.2 million clones, approximately 90% recorded once. The sequencing input was naive CD4+ T cells from PBMCs. This sample's subset: CD45RA+ positively selected. The receptors stem from a man between 18 and 29 years old in good health. Some clones in this sample may be carry-over from other donors' samples.

The chain employs TRBV6-6 and TRBJ2-2, with 10 bases identical to TRBD2. The CDR3 sequence is 16 residues long. The junction had 14 bases not matched to a gene; V was cut back by 6 bases and J by 10 bases. The germline V gene encodes CDR1 MNHNY and CDR2 SVGAGI (reference sequence). Written as DNA, the CDR3 is TGTGCCAGCAGGTCCCGAAAGCGGGAGGGGCGCGAGGAGCTGTTTTTT. It specifies CASRSRKREGREELFF.

The CDR3 reads CASSRLAGDVGELFF. Written as DNA, the CDR3 is TGTGCCAGCAGCCGACTAGCGGGAGATGTCGGGGAGCTGTTTTTT. The chain has TRBV4-2 and TRBJ2-2; 12 bases map to TRBD2. V lost 4 bases, J lost 7 bases, and 4 bases stayed unmatched. The germline V gene has CDR1 LGHNA and CDR2 YNFKEQ. The CDR3 has 15 amino acids.

The table lists this clone with a count of one. The rearrangement links TRBV19 to TRBJ1-4; no firm D call. Trimming shortened V by 0 bases and J by 3 bases, and 17 bases separated the two germline ends. This CDR3 comprises 18 residues. Per germline, CDR1 LNHDA and CDR2 SQIVND (reference sequence). The CDR3 nucleotides are TGTGCCAGTAGTATAGATTCGCGACATTCGAATGCTAATGAAAAACTGTTTTTT. This gives the protein CASSIDSRHSNANEKLFF.

This sequence joins TRBV7-9 and TRBJ1-3; D uncertain. V dropped 5 bases and J dropped 0 bases, with 11 bases sitting between them. The CDR3 is made up of 15 amino acids. CDR1 SEHNR and CDR2 FQNEAQ come from the germline V gene (reference sequence). The CDR3 sequence: CASSQGRSSGNTIYF. The CDR3 DNA sequence: TGTGCCAGCAGCCAAGGACGGAGCTCTGGAAACACCATATATTTT.

Regarding this clone: Other nucleotide sequences from this sample produce the same CDR3. This chain uses TRBV19 with TRBJ2-7; TRBD1 matches at 7 bases. Trimming removed 3 bases from V and 2 bases from J; junction bases left unmatched: 7. The CDR3 is 15 residues long. The germline gives CDR1 LNHDA, CDR2 SQIVND (reference sequence). The CDR3 spells CASSIVQGPPYEQYF. The CDR3 bases are TGTGCCAGTAGTATCGTACAGGGGCCCCCCTACGAGCAGTACTTC.

Only one count was recorded for this clone. CDR3 region: CAWSVGQILEQYF. The CDR3 DNA is TGTGCCTGGAGTGTAGGTCAGATTCTCGAGCAGTACTTC. V usage is TRBV30 and J usage is TRBJ2-7; D not resolved. The V and J ends lost 0 bases and 6 bases respectively, with 12 bases between them. This CDR3 region has 13 residues. Looked up from germline, CDR1 is GTSNPN and CDR2 is SVGIG (reference sequence).

This clone has a single count. This rearrangement joins TRBV30 to TRBJ2-5, with D possibly being TRBD2 (6 bases). CDR1 GTSNPN and CDR2 SVGIG come from the germline V gene (reference sequence). The CDR3 sequence is 14 residues long. Trimming left V 0 bases short and J 4 bases short, with 12 bases between. The CDR3 region has the DNA TGTGCCTGGAGTGTCGGGACGGGACTAGAGACCCAGTACTTC. The encoded protein is CAWSVGTGLETQYF.

The chain's CDR3 is CASSLVATAGGGREQYF. The CDR3 bases are TGTGCCAGCAGCTTAGTAGCCACAGCAGGGGGAGGGCGGGAGCAGTACTTC. The chain carries TRBV7-2 and TRBJ2-7; TRBD1 or TRBD2 may be the D gene (7 bases each). V lost 1 base to trimming and J lost 7 bases, with 23 bases between them. The CDR3 has 17 residues. From germline, CDR1 is SGHTA and CDR2 FQGNSA.

In nucleotides, the CDR3 is TGTGCCACCACCGGGACTAGCGGAGGCGAGCAGTACTTC. This encodes CATTGTSGGEQYF. The J gene is TRBJ2-7, the V gene TRBV28; 11 bases are shared with TRBD2. Germline-derived CDR1 and CDR2 are MDHEN and SYDVKM. Trimming cost V 10 bases and J 6 bases; bases outside gene matches: 8. The CDR3 spans 13 residues.

CDR3 sequence: CASSWGQGGTNTEAFF. Here the CDR3 DNA reads TGTGCCAGCAGCTGGGGACAGGGGGGGACCAACACTGAAGCTTTCTTT. The chain employs TRBV11-1 and TRBJ1-1; 11 nucleotides align to TRBD1. The CDR3 sequence is 16 residues long. CDR1 is SGHAT and CDR2 is FQDESV in the germline V gene (reference sequence). V shed 4 bases, J shed 2 bases, and the junction held 6 bases outside the gene matches.

This chain links TRBV7-9 with TRBJ2-5, with 10 bases matching TRBD2. Germline V gene lookup returns CDR1 SEHNR and CDR2 FQNEAQ (reference sequence). The CDR3 covers 17 residues. Unmatched junction bases numbered 7, after V lost 2 bases and J lost 1 base. As DNA, the CDR3 is TGTGCCAGCAGCTTACGGGCGGCTAGCGGGAGCCAAGAGACCCAGTACTTC. It codes for CASSLRAASGSQETQYF.

The J gene is TRBJ1-5, the V gene TRBV11-2, with D unclear. Trimming removed 3 bases from V and 6 bases from J, with 6 bases in between. The germline CDR1 and CDR2 sequences are SGHAT and FQNNGV. This CDR3 region has 12 residues. Here the CDR3 DNA reads TGTGCCAGCAGCTTCCTCGGTCAGCCCCAGCATTTT. Translating gives CASSFLGQPQHF.

V gene TRBV28 combines with J gene TRBJ2-7; D gene unclear. There are 14 residues in the CDR3. The V gene's germline CDR1 is MDHEN and CDR2 SYDVKM. V lost 2 bases and J 3 bases, leaving 11 bases between the germline ends. Here the CDR3 DNA reads TGTGCCAGCAGTTTACTGGTCGCCAACTACGAGCAGTACTTC. Translation: CASSLLVANYEQYF.

The chain combines TRBV2 with TRBJ1-2; D ambiguous. Germline loops: CDR1 SNHLY, CDR2 FYNNEI. V shed 6 bases and J shed 3 bases, with 11 bases lying between them. The CDR3 is 13 amino acids. CDR3 region: CASRVQGHYGYTF. For the CDR3, the DNA is TGTGCCAGCAGGGTCCAAGGGCACTATGGCTACACCTTC.

J is TRBJ2-2 and V is TRBV5-8, with 7 bases identical to TRBD2. CDR3 length: 14 amino acids. The germline V gene has CDR1 SGHTS and CDR2 YDEGEE. The V segment lost 6 bases and the J segment 7 bases; nucleotides outside the gene matches: 9. CDR3 region: CASILRGGSGELFF. CDR3 DNA sequence: TGTGCCAGCATCCTAAGAGGCGGGAGCGGGGAGCTGTTTTTT.

The chain is built from TRBV10-1 and TRBJ2-1; the D gene is possibly TRBD2 (5 bases). The V gene lost 8 bases and the J gene lost 8 bases, with 16 bases spanning the gap. Germline CDR1 reads WNHNN; CDR2 reads SYGVQD (reference sequence). The CDR3 extends over 13 amino acids. CDR3 nucleotides: TGCGCCAGCTGTCGCGGGCCTGGGGATGAGCAGTTCTTC. Translating gives CASCRGPGDEQFF.

This chain connects TRBV5-1 to TRBJ2-3; 8 bases fit TRBD1. The CDR3 has 13 amino acids. The junction had 6 bases not matched to a gene; V was cut back by 6 bases and J by 6 bases. Germline CDR1 SGHRS, CDR2 YFSETQ. CDR3 sequence reads: CASTQTGADTQYF. In nucleotides, the CDR3 is TGCGCCAGCACTCAGACAGGGGCCGATACGCAGTATTTT.

The chain employs TRBV28 and TRBJ2-7; D is unclear. Germline V gene data show CDR1 as MDHEN and CDR2 as SYDVKM. The germline V and J ends were trimmed by 7 bases and 2 bases, with 9 bases remaining between them. The CDR3 totals 12 residues. In DNA, the CDR3 is TGTGCCAGCACGACGTCTACCTACGAGCAGTACTTC. Translated: CASTTSTYEQYF.

The rearrangement joins TRBV7-8 to TRBJ2-7; 9 nucleotides agree with TRBD1. Germline V CDR1 and CDR2: SGHVS, FQNEAQ. J gave up 5 bases and V 7 bases, and 12 bases lay outside the gene matches. This CDR3 has 15 amino acids. This CDR3 is CASTGDRAGINEQYF. The CDR3, as DNA: TGTGCCAGCACGGGGGACAGGGCCGGGATCAACGAGCAGTACTTC.

This clone appeared once. The sample carries other DNA sequences with the same CDR3. The chain employs TRBV5-1 and TRBJ2-2; 9 bases are a match to TRBD1. CDR1 SGHRS and CDR2 YFSETQ come from the germline V gene. The trim removed 3 bases at V and 1 base at J, leaving 1 base unmatched. CDR3 length: 15 residues. The CDR3: CASSSDRGNTGELFF. The CDR3 DNA reads as TGCGCCAGCAGCTCGGACAGGGGGAACACCGGGGAGCTGTTTTTT.

This chain connects TRBV5-1 to TRBJ2-7, with D tentatively TRBD2 (6 bases). CDR3 length equals 15 residues. The V end was cut by 0 bases, the J end by 2 bases, with 12 bases between. CDR1 is SGHRS and CDR2 is YFSETQ in the germline V gene. CDR3 bases: TGCGCCAGCAGCTTGGGAAGCGGGCGCACCTACGAGCAGTACTTC. Protein: CASSLGSGRTYEQYF.

The rearrangement uses TRBV28 and TRBJ2-7; either TRBD1 or TRBD2 may fit D (5 bases each). V dropped 8 bases and J dropped 1 base, with 9 bases sitting between them. CDR1 is MDHEN, CDR2 SYDVKM, per germline. CDR3 length: 12 residues. The CDR3 DNA is TGTGCCAGCGGGACGTATTCCTACGAGCAGTACTTC. It yields the protein CASGTYSYEQYF.

This clone has just one count. The rearrangement uses TRBV7-9 and TRBJ1-4; a weak D match, TRBD1 (5 bases). The CDR3 runs 12 residues. V lost 3 bases and J lost 8, with 7 bases in between. Germline V CDR1 and CDR2: SEHNR, FQNEAQ (reference sequence). The CDR3 sequence: CASSFYREKLFF. The CDR3 nucleotides are TGTGCCAGCAGCTTTTACAGGGAAAAACTGTTTTTT.

V gene TRBV6-5 combines with J gene TRBJ2-1; D is unresolved. The CDR3 sequence is 12 residues long. Germline assignment: CDR1 MNHEY and CDR2 SVGAGI. V was cut by 3 bases and J by 8 bases, with 8 bases left in between. The CDR3 is CASSYTTDEQFF. The DNA of the CDR3 is TGTGCCAGCAGTTATACCACCGATGAGCAGTTCTTC.

This clone was recorded only once. The genes are TRBV10-2 and TRBJ1-1; perhaps TRBD1 as D (5 bases). V gave up 7 bases and J gave up 6 bases, with 15 bases separating them. Germline CDR1 reads WSHSY; CDR2 reads SAAADI. The CDR3 runs 13 residues. CDR3 amino acids: CASTPLGGSEAFF. CDR3 DNA sequence: TGCGCCAGCACCCCACTCGGGGGGTCTGAAGCTTTCTTT.

The V gene is TRBV28, the J gene TRBJ1-3; possibly TRBD1 for D (5 bases). CDR1 MDHEN and CDR2 SYDVKM come from the germline V gene. The length of the CDR3 is 15 residues. Trimming stripped 6 bases from V and 0 bases from J, with 12 bases between. CDR3 coding DNA: TGTGCCAGCAGGGAGGGGCGGGGCTCTGGAAACACCATATATTTT. Amino acid sequence: CASREGRGSGNTIYF.

The chain couples TRBV29-1 to TRBJ2-3, with 10 bases aligning to TRBD1. The J segment lost 2 bases and the V segment lost 1 base, leaving 3 bases of the junction unmatched. Looked up from germline, CDR1 is SQVTM and CDR2 is ANQGSEA. The CDR3 spans 15 residues. The chain's CDR3 is CSVEGGTGVTDTQYF. CDR3 DNA sequence: TGCAGCGTTGAAGGTGGGACAGGGGTCACAGATACGCAGTATTTT.

The gene calls are TRBV20-1 and TRBJ1-4; no firm D call. Germline assignment: CDR1 DFQATT and CDR2 SNEGSKA (reference sequence). V shed 5 bases and J shed 8 bases, with 6 bases lying between them. The CDR3 runs 10 residues. This CDR3 is CSAAREKLFF. CDR3 coding DNA: TGCAGTGCTGCCCGGGAAAAACTGTTTTTT.

The rearrangement joins TRBV15 to TRBJ2-7; TRBD1 agrees at 9 bases. The germline V gene has CDR1 LNHNV and CDR2 YYDKDF (reference sequence). The CDR3 loop spans 16 amino acids. V dropped 0 bases and J dropped 6; count of bases not matched to a gene: 9. In nucleotides, the CDR3 is TGTGCCACCAGCAGAGATTCCAGGGGACAGGGCCCCGAGCAGTACTTC. Protein sequence: CATSRDSRGQGPEQYF.

This chain links TRBV6-1 with TRBJ1-3; no clear D. V was pared by 0 bases and J by 9 bases, with 12 bases between. CDR1 and CDR2 (germline): MNHNS, SASEGT. CDR3 size: 14 residues. The CDR3 DNA sequence: TGTGCCAGCAGTGAAGCAGTCCCATTGGGCACCATATATTTT. As protein: CASSEAVPLGTIYF.